This TCR beta chain appears in the sequencing data of a study of naive and memory T cell subsets. Study-level results: Activation and differentiation may alter RNA-based TCR counts. Especially in CD8 cells, naive repertoires contained a few larger clonotypes, possibly CD45RA-re-expressing memory cells.

The germline V gene has CDR1 SGHTA and CDR2 FQGNSA. This CDR3 is 16 amino acids long. With 5 bases clipped from V and 1 base from J, the junction kept 7 bases outside the gene matches. From the second PCR step, alpha and beta chains were amplified apart. The beta constant-region primer was an equimolar mix of two oligonucleotides covering TRBC1 and TRBC2. Four rounds of PCR amplified the ligated cDNA using nested alpha and beta constant-region primers plus SP2. TCRdb processed the UMI-ligation and nested PCR reads anew with MiXCR; each CDR3 protein has one entry. This table has 150,000 or so distinct CDR3 sequences, approximately 24% appearing once. This clonotype was counted many times. Its antigen is not identified.

The sequenced material came from naive CD4+ T cells from blood. The chain recombines TRBV7-2 with TRBJ2-7; 11 bases are a match to TRBD1. This receptor was identified in a human donor in good health. The CDR3 region is CASSQDRGPGSYEQYF. CDR3 nucleotides: TGTGCCAGCAGCCAGGACAGGGGGCCAGGATCCTACGAGCAGTACTTC.